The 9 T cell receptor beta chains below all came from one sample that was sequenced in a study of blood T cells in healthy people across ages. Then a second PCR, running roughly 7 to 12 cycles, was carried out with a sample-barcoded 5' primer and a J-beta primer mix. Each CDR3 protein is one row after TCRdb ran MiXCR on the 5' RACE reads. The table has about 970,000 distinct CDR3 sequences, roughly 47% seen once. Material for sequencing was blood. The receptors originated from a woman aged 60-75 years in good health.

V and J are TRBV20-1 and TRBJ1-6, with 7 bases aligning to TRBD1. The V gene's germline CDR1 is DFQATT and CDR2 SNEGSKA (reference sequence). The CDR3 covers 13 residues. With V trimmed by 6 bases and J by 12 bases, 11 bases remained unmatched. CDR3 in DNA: TGCAGTGCGGGGGACAGCCAAATTCAACCCCTCCACTTT. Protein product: CSAGDSQIQPLHF.

The CDR3 loop is CASSLTDREKLFF. CDR3 DNA sequence: TGCGCCAGCAGCCTGACAGATCGGGAAAAACTGTTTTTT. The chain links TRBV4-1 to TRBJ1-4; D may be TRBD1 (5 bases). V lost 4 bases and J 8 bases, leaving 11 bases between the germline ends. The germline V gene encodes CDR1 MGHRA and CDR2 YSYEKL. The CDR3 is made up of 13 amino acids.

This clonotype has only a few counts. CDR3 coding DNA: TGTGCCAGCAGTGGCTCCCCTAGATCACCCCTCCACTTT. Its protein is CASSGSPRSPLHF. The chain couples TRBV25-1 to TRBJ1-6; D is ambiguous. The V and J ends lost 4 bases and 10 bases respectively, with 11 bases between them. Germline lookup yields CDR1 MGHDK and CDR2 SYGVNS. CDR3 size: 13 residues.

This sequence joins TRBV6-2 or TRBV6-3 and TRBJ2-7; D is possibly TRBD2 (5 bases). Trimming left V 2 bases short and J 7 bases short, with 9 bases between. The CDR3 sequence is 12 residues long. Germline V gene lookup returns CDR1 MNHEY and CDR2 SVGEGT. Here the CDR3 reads CASSYARGEQYF. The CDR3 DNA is TGTGCCAGCAGTTACGCTCGGGGTGAGCAGTACTTC.

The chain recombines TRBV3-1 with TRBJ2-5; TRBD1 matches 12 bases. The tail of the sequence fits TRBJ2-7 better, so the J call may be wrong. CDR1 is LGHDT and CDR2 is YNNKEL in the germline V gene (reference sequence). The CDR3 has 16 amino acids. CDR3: CASSRGQGAFRSEQYF. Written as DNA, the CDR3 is TGTGCCAGCAGCCGGGGACAGGGGGCTTTTCGCTCCGAGCAGTACTTC.

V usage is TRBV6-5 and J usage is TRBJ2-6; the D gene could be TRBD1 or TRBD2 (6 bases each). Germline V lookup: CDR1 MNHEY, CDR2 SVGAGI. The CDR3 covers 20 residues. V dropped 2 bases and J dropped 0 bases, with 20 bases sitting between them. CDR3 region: CASSYREDRVFLSGANVLTF. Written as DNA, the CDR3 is TGTGCCAGCAGTTACAGGGAGGACAGAGTTTTTCTCTCTGGGGCCAACGTCCTGACTTTC.

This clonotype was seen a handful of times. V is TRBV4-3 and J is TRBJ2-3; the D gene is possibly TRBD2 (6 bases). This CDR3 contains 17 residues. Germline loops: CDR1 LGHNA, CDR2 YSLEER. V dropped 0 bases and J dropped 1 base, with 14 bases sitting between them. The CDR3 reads CASSQDWVSGRTDTQYF. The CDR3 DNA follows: TGCGCCAGCAGCCAAGATTGGGTGAGCGGGCGCACAGATACGCAGTATTTT.

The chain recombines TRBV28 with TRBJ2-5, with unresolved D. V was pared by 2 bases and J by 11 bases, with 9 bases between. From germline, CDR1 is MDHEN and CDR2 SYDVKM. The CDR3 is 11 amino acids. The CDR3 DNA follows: TGTGCCAGCAGTTTAGCCCAATTTCAGTACTTC. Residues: CASSLAQFQYF.

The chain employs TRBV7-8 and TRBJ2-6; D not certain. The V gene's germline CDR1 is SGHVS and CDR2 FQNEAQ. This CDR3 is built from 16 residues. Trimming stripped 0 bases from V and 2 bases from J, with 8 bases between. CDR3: CASSLAQWTGANVLTF. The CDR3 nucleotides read TGTGCCAGCAGCTTAGCGCAATGGACTGGGGCCAACGTCCTGACTTTC.